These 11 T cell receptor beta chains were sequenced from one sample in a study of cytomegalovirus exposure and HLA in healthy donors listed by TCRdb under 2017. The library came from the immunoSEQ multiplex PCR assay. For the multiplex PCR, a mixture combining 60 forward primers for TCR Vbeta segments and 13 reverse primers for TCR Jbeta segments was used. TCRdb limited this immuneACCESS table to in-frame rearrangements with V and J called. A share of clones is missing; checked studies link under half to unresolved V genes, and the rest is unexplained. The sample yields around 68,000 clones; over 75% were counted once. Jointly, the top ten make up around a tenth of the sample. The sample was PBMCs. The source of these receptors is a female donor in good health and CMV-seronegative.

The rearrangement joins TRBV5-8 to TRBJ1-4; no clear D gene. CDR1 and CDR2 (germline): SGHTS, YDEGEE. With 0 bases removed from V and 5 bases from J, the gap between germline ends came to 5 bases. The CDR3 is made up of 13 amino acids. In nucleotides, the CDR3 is TGTGCCAGCAGCTTGGACGGGAATGAAAAACTGTTTTTT. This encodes CASSLDGNEKLFF. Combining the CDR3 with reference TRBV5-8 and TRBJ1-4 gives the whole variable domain EAGVTQSPTHLIKTRGQQATLRCSPISGHTSVYWYQQALGLGLQFLLWYDEGEERNRGNFPPRFSGRQFPNYSSELNVNALELEDSALYLCASSLDGNEKLFFGSGTQLSVL.

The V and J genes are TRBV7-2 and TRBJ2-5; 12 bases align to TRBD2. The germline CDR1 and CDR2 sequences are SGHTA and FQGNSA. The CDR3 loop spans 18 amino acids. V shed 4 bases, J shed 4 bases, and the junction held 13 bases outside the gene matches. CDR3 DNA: TGTGCCAGCAGCTCGAGATCTAGCGGGGGGGCGTGGGGAGAGACCCAGTACTTC. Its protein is CASSSRSSGGAWGETQYF.

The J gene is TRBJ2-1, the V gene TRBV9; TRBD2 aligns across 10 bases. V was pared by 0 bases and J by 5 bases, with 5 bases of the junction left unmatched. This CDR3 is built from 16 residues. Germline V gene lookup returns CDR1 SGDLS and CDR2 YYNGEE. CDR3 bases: TGTGCCAGCAGCGTAGTTGCTAGCGGGGGCAACAATGAGCAGTTCTTC. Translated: CASSVVASGGNNEQFF.

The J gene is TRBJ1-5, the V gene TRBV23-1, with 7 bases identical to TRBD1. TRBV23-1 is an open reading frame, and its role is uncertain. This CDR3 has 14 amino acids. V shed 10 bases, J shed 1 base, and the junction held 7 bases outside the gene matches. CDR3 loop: CATSDRESNQPQHF. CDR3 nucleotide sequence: TGCGCCACCTCTGACAGGGAGAGCAATCAGCCCCAGCATTTT.

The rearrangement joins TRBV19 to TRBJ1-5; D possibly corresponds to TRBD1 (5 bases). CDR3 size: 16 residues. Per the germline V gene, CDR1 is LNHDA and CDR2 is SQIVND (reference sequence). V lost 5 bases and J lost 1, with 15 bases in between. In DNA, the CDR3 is TGTGCCAGTAGTTTGAGCTCCAGGGTAAGCAATCAGCCCCAGCATTTT. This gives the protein CASSLSSRVSNQPQHF.

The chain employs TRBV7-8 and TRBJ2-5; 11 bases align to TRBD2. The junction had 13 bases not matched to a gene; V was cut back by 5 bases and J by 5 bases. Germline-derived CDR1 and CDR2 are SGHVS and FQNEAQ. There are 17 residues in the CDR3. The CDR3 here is CASSPGGTSGGGETQYF. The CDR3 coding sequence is TGTGCCAGCAGCCCGGGGGGGACTAGCGGAGGTGGGGAGACCCAGTACTTC.

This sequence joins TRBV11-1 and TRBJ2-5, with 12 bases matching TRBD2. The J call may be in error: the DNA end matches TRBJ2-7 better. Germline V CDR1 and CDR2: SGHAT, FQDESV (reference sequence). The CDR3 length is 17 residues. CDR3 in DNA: TGTGCCAGCAGCCGTCTAGCGGGAGGGCCGGAGTCCTACGAGCAGTACTTC. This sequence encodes CASSRLAGGPESYEQYF.

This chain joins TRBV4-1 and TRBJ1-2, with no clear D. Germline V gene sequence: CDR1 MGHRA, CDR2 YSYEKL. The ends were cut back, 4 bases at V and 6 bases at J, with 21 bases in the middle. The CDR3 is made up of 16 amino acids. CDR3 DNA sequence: TGCGCCAGCAGCCCGATCCCCCGGGTAGGAACGAATGGCTACACCTTC. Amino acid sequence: CASSPIPRVGTNGYTF.

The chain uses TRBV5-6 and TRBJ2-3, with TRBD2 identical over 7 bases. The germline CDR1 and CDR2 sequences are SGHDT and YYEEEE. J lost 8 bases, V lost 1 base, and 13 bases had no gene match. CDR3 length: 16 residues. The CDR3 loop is CASSLRAGPGGGTQYF. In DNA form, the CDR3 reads TGTGCCAGCAGCTTGAGAGCGGGCCCTGGCGGGGGTACGCAGTATTTT. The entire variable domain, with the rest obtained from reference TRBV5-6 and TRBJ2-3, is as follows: DAGVTQSPTHLIKTRGQQVTLRCSPKSGHDTVSWYQQALGQGPQFIFQYYEEEERQRGNFPDRFSGHQFPNYSSELNVNALLLGDSALYLCASSLRAGPGGGTQYFGPGTRLTVL.

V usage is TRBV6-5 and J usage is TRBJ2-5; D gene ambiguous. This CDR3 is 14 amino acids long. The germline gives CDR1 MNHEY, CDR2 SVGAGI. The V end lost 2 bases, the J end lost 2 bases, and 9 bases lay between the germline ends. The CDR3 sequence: CASSYSRRQETQYF. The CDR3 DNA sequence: TGTGCCAGCAGTTACAGTCGGCGGCAAGAGACCCAGTACTTC.

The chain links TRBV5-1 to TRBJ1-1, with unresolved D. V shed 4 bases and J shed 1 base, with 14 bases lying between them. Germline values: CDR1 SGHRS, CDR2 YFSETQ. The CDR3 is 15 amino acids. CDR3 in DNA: TGCGCCAGCAGCCCCCGCCAGGCAACGAACACTGAAGCTTTCTTT. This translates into CASSPRQATNTEAFF.